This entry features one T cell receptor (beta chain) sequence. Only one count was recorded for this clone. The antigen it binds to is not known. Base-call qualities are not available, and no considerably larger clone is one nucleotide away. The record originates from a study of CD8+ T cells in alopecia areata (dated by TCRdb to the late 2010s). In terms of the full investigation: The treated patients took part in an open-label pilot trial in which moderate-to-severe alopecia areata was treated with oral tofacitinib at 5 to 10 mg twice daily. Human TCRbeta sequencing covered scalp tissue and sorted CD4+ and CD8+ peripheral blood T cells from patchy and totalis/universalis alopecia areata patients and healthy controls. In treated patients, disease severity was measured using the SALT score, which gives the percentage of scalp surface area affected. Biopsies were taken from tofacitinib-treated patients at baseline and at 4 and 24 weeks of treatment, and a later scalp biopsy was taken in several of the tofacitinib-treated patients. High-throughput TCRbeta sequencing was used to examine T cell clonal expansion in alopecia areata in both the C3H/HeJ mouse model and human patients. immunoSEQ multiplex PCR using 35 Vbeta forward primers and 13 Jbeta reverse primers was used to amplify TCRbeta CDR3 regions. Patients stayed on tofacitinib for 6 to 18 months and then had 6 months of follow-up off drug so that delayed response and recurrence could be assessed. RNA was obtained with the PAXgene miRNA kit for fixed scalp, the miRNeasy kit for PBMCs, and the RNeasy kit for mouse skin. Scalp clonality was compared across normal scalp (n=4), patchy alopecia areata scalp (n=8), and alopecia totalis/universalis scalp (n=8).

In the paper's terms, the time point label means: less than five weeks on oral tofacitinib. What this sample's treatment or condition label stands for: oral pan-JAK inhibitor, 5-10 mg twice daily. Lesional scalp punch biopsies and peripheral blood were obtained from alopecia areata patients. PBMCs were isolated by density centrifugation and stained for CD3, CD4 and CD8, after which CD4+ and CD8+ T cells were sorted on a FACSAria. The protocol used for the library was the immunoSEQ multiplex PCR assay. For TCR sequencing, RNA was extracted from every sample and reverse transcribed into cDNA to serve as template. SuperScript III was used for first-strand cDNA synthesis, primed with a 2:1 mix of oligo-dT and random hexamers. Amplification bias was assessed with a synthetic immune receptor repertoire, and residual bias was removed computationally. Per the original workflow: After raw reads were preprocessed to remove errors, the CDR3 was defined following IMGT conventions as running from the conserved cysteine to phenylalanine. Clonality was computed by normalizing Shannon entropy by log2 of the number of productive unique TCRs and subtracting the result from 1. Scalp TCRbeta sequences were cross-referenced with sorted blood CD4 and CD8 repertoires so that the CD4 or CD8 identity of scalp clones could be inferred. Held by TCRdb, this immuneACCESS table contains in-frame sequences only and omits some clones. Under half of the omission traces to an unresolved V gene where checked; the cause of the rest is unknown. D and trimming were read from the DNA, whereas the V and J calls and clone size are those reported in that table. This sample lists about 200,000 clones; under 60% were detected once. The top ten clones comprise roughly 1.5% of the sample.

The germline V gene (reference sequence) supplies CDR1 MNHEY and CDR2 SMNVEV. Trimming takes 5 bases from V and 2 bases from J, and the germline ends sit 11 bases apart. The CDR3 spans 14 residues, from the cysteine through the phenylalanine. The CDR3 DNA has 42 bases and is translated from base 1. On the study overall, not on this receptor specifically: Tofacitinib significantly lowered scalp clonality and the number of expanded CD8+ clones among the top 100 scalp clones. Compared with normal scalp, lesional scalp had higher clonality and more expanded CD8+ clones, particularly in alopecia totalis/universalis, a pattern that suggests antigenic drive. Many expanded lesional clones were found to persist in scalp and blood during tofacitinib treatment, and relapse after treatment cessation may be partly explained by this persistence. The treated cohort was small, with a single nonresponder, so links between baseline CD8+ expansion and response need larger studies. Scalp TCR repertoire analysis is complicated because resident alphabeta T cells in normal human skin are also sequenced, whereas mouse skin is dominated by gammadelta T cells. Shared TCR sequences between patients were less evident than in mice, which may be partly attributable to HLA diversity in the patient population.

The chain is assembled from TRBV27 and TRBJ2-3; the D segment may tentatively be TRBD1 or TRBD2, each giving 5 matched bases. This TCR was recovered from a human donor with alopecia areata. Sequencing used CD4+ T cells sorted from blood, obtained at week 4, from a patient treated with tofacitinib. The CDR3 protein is CASSPRDHTDTQYF. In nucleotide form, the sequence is TGTGCCAGCAGTCCAAGGGACCACACAGATACGCAGTATTTT.